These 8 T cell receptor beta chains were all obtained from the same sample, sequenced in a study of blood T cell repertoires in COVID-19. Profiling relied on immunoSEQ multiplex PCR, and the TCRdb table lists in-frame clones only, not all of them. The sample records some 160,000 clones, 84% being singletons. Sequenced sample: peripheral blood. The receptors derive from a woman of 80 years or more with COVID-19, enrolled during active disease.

This chain's CDR3 is CASSRQGSEGYEQYF. The DNA of the CDR3 is TGCGCCAGCAGCCGACAGGGGTCGGAGGGGTACGAGCAGTACTTC. The chain combines TRBV5-1 with TRBJ2-7; 8 bases match TRBD1. Trimming removed 4 bases from V and 4 bases from J; junction bases left unmatched: 10. The CDR3 totals 15 residues. Germline V gene lookup returns CDR1 SGHRS and CDR2 YFSETQ.

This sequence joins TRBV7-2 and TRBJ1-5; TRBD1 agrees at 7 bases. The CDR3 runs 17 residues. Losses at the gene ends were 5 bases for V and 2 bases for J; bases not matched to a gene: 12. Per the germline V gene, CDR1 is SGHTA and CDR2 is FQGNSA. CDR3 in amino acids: CASSKSTGAFGNQPQHF. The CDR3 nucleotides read TGTGCCAGCAGCAAGAGCACAGGGGCGTTTGGCAATCAGCCCCAGCATTTT.

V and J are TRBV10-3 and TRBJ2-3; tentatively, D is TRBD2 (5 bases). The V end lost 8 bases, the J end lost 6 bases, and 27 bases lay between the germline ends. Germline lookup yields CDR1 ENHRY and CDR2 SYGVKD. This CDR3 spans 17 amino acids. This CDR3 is CAIAGYRSPERTDTQYF. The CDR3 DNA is TGTGCCATCGCGGGCTACCGCTCCCCCGAACGAACGGATACGCAGTATTTT.

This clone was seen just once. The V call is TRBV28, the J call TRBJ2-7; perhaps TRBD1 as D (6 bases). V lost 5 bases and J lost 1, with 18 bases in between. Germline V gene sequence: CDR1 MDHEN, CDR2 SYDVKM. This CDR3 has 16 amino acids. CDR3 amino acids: CASSPTRTARSYEQYF. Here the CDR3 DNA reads TGTGCCAGCAGTCCCACGCGGACAGCCCGATCCTACGAGCAGTACTTC.

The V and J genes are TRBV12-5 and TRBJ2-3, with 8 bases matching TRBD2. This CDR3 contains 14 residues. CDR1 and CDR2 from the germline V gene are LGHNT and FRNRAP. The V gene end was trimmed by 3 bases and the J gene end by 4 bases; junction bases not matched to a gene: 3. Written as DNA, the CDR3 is TGTGCTAGTGGTTTATCCGGGGGGGCAGATACGCAGTATTTT. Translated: CASGLSGGADTQYF.

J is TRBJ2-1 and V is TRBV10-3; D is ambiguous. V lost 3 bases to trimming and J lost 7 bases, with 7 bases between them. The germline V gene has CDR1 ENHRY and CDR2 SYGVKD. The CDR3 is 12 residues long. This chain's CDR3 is CAISEIENEQFF. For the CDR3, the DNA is TGTGCCATCAGTGAAATAGAAAATGAGCAGTTCTTC.

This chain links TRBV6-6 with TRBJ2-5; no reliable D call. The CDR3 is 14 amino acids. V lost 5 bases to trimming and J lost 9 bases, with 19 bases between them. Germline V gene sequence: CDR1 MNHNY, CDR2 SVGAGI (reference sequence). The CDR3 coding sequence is TGTGCCAGCAGTCACCCAACTTCGCACCCGGCCCAGTACTTC. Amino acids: CASSHPTSHPAQYF.

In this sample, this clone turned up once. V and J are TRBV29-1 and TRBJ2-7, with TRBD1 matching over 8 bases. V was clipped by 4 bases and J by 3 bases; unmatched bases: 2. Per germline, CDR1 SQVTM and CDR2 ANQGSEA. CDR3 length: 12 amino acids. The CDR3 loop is CSVAGQGYEQYF. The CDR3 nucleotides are TGCAGCGTTGCCGGACAGGGCTACGAGCAGTACTTC.